This T cell receptor beta chain was identified in a study of blood T cell repertoires in COVID-19. CDR1 is MNHNS and CDR2 is SASEGT in the germline V gene. Trimming removed 3 bases from V and 2 bases from J, with 15 bases in between. The CDR3 totals 16 residues. Authors' methods: Reference gene primers were amplified, and this amplification served to estimate nucleated cell counts. Assay used: immunoSEQ multiplex PCR; TCRdb lists only in-frame clones, some missing. The V and J calls and the clone size are those of that table, but D and trimming were determined from the DNA. The table lists about 270,000 clones, 70% to 90% of them singletons.

The gene calls are TRBV6-1 and TRBJ2-3; possibly TRBD1 for D (6 bases). This TCR came from a woman in her twenties or thirties who had recovered from COVID-19. Sample: PBMCs or T cells enriched from blood (not recorded which). CDR3 region: CASSDNRASATDTQYF. In nucleotides, the CDR3 is TGTGCCAGCAGTGATAACAGGGCGTCTGCCACAGATACGCAGTATTTT.